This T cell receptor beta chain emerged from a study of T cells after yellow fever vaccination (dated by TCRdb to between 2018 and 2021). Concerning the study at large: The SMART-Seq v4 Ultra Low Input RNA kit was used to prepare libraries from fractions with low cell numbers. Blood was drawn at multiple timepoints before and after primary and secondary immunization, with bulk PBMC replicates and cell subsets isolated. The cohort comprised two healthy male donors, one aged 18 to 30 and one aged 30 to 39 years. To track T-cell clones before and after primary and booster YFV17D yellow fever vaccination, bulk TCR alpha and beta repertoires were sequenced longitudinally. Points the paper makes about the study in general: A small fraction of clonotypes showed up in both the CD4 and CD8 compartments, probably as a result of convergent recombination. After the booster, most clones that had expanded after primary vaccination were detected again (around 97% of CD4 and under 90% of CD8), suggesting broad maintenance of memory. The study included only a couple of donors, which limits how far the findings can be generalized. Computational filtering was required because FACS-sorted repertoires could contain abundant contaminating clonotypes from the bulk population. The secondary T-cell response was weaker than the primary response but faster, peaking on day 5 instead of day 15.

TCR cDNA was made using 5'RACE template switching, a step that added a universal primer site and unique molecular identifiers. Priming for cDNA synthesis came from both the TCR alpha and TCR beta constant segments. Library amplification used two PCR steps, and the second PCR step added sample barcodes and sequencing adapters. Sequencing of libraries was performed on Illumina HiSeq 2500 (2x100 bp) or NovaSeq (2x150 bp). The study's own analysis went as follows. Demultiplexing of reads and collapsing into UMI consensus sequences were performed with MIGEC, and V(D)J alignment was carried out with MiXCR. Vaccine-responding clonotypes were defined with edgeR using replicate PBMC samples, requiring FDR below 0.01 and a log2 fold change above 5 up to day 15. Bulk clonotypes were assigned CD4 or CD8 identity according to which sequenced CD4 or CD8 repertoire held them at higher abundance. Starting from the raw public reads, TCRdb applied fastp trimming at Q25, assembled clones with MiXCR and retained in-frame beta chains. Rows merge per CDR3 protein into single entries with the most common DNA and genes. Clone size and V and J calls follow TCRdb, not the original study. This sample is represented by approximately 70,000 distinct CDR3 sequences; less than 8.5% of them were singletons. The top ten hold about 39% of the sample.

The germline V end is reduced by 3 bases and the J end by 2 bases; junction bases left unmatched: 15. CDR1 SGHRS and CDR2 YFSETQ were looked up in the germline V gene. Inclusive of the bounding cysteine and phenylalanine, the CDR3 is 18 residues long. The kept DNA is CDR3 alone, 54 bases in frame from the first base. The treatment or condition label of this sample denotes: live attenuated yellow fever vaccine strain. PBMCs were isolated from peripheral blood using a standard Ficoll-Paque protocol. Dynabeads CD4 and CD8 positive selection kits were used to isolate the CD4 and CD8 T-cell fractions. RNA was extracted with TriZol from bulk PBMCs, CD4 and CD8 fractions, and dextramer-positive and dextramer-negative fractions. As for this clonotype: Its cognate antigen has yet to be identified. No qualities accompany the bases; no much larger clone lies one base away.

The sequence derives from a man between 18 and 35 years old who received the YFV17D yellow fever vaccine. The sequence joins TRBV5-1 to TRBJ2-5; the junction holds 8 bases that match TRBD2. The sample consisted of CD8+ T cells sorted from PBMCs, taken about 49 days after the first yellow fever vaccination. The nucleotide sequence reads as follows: TGCGCCAGCAGCTGGCCAGAACTTTTAGCGGGGCGACAAGAGACCCAGTACTTC. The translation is CASSWPELLAGRQETQYF.